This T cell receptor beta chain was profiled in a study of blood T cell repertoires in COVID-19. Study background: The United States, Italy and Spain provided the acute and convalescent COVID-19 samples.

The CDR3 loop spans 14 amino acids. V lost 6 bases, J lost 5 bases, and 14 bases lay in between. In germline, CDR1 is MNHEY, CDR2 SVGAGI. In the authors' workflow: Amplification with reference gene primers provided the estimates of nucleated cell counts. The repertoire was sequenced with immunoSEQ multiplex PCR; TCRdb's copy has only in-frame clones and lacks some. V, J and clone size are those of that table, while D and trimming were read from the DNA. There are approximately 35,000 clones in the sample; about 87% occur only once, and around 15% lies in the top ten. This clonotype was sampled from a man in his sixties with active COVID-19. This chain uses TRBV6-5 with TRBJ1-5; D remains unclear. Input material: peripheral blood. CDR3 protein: CASRRLLGDQPQHF. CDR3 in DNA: TGTGCCAGCAGGAGACTACTGGGAGATCAGCCCCAGCATTTT.